This T cell receptor beta chain is from a study of blood T cell repertoires in COVID-19. Background on the study: The study drew acute and convalescent COVID-19 samples from the United States, Italy and Spain. PBMCs, B-cell-depleted T cells, or T cells provided the cDNA or gDNA that made up the material.

A single count supports this clone. As handled by the study authors: The authors estimated nucleated cell counts from reference gene primer amplification. Only in-frame clones appear in the TCRdb table, and some are missing; sequencing was by immunoSEQ multiplex PCR. V and J calls and clone size are as listed in that table; D and trimming were resolved from the DNA. The data hold hundreds of thousands of clones, with 85% to 90% observed a single time. This CDR3 spans 17 amino acids. The trim removed 2 bases at V and 1 base at J, leaving 2 bases unmatched. The V gene's germline CDR1 is SGHVS and CDR2 FNYEAQ.

The TCR comes from a woman aged 45-65 years with active or convalescent COVID-19. V usage is TRBV7-6 and J usage is TRBJ2-3, with 14 bases lining up with TRBD2. Input material: peripheral blood. In DNA, the CDR3 is TGTGCCAGCAGCTTACGACTAGCGGGAGGGGGCACAGATACGCAGTATTTT. It is translated as CASSLRLAGGGTDTQYF. Together with reference TRBV7-6 and TRBJ2-3, the CDR3 gives the full variable domain: GAGVSQSPRYKVTKRGQDVALRCDPISGHVSLYWYRQALGQGPEFLTYFNYEAQQDKSGLPNDRFSAERPEGSISTLTIQRTEQRDSAMYRCASSLRLAGGGTDTQYFGPGTRLTVL.